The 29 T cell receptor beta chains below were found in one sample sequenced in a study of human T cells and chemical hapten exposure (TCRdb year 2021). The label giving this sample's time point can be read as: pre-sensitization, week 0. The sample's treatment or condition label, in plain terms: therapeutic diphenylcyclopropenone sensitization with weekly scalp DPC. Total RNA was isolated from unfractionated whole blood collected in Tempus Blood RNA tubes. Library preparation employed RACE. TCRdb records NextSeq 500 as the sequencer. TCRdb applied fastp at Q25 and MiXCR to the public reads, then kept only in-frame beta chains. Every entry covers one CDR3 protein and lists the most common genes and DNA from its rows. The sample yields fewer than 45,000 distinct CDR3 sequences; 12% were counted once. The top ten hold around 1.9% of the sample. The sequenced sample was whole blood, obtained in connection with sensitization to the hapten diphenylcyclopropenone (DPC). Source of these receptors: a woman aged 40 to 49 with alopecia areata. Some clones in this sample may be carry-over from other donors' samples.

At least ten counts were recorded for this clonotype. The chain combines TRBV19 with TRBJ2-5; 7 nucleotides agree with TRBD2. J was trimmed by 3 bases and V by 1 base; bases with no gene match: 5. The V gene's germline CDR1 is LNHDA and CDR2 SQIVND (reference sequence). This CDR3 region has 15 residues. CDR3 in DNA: TGTGCCAGTAGTATAGTTGCGGGAGCGGAAGAGACCCAGTACTTC. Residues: CASSIVAGAEETQYF.

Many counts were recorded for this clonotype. DNA of the CDR3: TGTGCCAGCAGGGCGCAGAGCACAGATACGCAGTATTTT. The encoded protein is CASRAQSTDTQYF. V gene TRBV5-4 combines with J gene TRBJ2-3; no clear D. Germline V gives CDR1 SGHNT, CDR2 YYREEE (reference sequence). The germline V and J ends were trimmed by 5 bases and 0 bases, with 7 bases remaining between them. The CDR3 extends over 13 amino acids.

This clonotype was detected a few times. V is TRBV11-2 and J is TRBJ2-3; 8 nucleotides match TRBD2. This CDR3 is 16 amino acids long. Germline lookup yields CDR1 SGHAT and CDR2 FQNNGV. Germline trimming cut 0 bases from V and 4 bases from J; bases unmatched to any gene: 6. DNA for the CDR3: TGTGCCAGCAGCTTAGACCGAGCGGGAGTTTCAGATACGCAGTATTTT. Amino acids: CASSLDRAGVSDTQYF. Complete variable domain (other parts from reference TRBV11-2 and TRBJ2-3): EAGVAQSPRYKIIEKRQSVAFWCNPISGHATLYWYQQILGQGPKLLIQFQNNGVVDDSQLPKDRFSAERLKGVDSTLKIQPAKLEDSAVYLCASSLDRAGVSDTQYFGPGTRLTVL.

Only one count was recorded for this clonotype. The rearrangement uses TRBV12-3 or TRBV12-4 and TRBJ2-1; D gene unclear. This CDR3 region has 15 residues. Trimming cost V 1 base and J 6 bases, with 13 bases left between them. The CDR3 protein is CASSLGGNLGNEQFF. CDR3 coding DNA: TGTGCCAGCAGTTTAGGGGGTAATCTCGGCAATGAGCAGTTCTTC.

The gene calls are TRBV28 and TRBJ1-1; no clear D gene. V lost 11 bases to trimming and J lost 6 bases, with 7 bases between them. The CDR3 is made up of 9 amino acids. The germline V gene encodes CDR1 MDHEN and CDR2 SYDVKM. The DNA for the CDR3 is TGTGCCCGGTCCCCTGAAGCTTTCTTT. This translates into CARSPEAFF.

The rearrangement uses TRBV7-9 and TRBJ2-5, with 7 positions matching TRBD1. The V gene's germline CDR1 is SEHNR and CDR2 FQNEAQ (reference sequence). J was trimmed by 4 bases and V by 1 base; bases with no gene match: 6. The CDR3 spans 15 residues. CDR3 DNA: TGTGCCAGCAGCTTAGAGAGGGGGCTCGCAGAGACCCAGTACTTC. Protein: CASSLERGLAETQYF. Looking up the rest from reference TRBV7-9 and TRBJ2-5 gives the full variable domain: DTGVSQNPRHKITKRGQNVTFRCDPISEHNRLYWYRQTLGQGPEFLTYFQNEAQLEKSRLLSDRFSAERPKGSFSTLEIQRTEQGDSAMYLCASSLERGLAETQYFGPGTRLLVL.

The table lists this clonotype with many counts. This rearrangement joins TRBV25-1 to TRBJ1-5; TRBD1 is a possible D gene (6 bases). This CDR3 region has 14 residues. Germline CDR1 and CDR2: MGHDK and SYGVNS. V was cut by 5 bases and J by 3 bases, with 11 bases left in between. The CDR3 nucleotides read TGTGCCAGCAGTCAGACAGGATTCAATCAGCCCCAGCATTTT. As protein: CASSQTGFNQPQHF.

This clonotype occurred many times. The CDR3 region has the DNA TGTGCCAGCAGAATGAATAATGAGCAGTTCTTC. It encodes CASRMNNEQFF. This chain links TRBV12-3 or TRBV12-4 with TRBJ2-1; D gene ambiguous. Trimming cost V 6 bases and J 7 bases, with 7 bases left between them. The CDR3 is made up of 11 amino acids.

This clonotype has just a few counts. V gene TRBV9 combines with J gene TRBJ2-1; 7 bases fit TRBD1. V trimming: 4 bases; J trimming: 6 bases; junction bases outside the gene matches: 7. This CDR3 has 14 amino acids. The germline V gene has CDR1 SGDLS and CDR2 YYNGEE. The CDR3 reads CASSTRTGLNEQFF. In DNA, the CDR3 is TGTGCCAGCAGCACCCGGACAGGTCTCAATGAGCAGTTCTTC.

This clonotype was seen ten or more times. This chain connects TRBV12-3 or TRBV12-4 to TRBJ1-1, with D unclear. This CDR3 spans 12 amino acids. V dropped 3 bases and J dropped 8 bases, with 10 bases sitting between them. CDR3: CASSLRSHEAFF. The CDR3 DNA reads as TGTGCCAGCAGTTTGAGGAGCCACGAAGCTTTCTTT.

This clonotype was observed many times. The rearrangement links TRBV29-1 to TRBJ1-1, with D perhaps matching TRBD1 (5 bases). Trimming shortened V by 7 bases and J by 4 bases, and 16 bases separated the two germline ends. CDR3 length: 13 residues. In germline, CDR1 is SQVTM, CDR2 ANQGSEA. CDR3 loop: CSAEGQPGTEAFF. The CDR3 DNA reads TGCAGCGCCGAGGGGCAGCCGGGCACTGAAGCTTTCTTT.

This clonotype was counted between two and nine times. The DNA of the CDR3 is TGTGCCTGGAGTGGAAGGGGTCAACAGCCCCAGCATTTT. Translated: CAWSGRGQQPQHF. The chain has TRBV30 and TRBJ1-5; TRBD1 might be the D (5 bases). This CDR3 comprises 13 residues. Trimming pared 1 base from V and 7 bases from J, leaving 11 bases between. From germline, CDR1 is GTSNPN and CDR2 SVGIG (reference sequence). Supplemented by reference TRBV30 and TRBJ1-5, the full variable domain reads SQTIHQWPATLVQPVGSPLSLECTVEGTSNPNLYWYRQAAGRGLQLLFYSVGIGQISSEVPQNLSASRPQDRQFILSSKKLLLSDSGFYLCAWSGRGQQPQHFGDGTRLSIL.

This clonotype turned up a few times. Here the CDR3 reads CAWSGPGGAGGDTQYF. The CDR3 bases are TGTGCCTGGAGTGGCCCTGGGGGAGCTGGGGGTGATACGCAGTATTTT. This chain links TRBV30 with TRBJ2-3; D tentatively fits TRBD1 or TRBD2 (5 bases each). The CDR3 covers 16 residues. The germline V gene encodes CDR1 GTSNPN and CDR2 SVGIG (reference sequence). V was pared by 1 base and J by 6 bases, with 20 bases between.

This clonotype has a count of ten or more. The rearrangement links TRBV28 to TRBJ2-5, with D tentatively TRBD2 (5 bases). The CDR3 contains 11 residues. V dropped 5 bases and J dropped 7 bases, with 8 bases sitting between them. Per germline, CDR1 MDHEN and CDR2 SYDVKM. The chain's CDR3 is CASSREGTQYF. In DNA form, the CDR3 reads TGTGCCAGCAGTCGAGAGGGGACCCAGTACTTC.

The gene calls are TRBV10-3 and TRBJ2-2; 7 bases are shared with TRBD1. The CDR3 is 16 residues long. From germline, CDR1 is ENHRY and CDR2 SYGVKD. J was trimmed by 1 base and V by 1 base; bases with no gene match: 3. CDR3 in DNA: TGTGCCATCAGTGAGTTAGGGGACAGGAACACCGGGGAGCTGTTTTTT. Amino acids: CAISELGDRNTGELFF.

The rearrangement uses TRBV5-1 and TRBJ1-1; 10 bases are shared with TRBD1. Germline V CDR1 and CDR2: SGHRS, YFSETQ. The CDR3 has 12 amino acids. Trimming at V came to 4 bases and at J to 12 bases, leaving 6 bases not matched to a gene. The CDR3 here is CASSLRQGATFF. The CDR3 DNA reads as TGCGCCAGCAGCCTCAGACAGGGGGCAACTTTCTTT.

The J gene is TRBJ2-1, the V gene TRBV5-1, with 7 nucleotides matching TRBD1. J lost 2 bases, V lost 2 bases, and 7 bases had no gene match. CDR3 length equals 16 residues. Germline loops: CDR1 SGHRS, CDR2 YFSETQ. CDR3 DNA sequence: TGCGCCAGCAGCTTACAACAGGGGCAAACCTACAATGAGCAGTTCTTC. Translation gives CASSLQQGQTYNEQFF. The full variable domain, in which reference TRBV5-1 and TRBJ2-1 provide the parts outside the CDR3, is KAGVTQTPRYLIKTRGQQVTLSCSPISGHRSVSWYQQTPGQGLQFLFEYFSETQRNKGNFPGRFSGRQFSNSRSEMNVSTLELGDSALYLCASSLQQGQTYNEQFFGPGTRLTVL.

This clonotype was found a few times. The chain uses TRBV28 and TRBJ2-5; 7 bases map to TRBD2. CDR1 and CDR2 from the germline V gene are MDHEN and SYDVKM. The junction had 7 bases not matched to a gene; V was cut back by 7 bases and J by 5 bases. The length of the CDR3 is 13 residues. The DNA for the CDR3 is TGTGCCAGCAACGGACTAGGGAGTGAGACCCAGTACTTC. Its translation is CASNGLGSETQYF.

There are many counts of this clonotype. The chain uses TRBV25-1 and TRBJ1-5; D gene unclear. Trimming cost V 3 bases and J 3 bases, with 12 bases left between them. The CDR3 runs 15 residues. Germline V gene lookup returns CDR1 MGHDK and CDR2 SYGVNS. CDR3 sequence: CASSEAWDDNQPQHF. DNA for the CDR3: TGTGCCAGCAGTGAGGCCTGGGATGACAATCAGCCCCAGCATTTT.

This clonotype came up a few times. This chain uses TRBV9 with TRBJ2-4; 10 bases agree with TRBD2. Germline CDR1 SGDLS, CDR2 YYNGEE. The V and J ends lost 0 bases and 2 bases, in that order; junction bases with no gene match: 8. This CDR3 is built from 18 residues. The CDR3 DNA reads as TGTGCCAGCAGCGTAGGAGGAGCGGGGGGGGCAACCAAAAACATTCAGTACTTC. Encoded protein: CASSVGGAGGATKNIQYF.

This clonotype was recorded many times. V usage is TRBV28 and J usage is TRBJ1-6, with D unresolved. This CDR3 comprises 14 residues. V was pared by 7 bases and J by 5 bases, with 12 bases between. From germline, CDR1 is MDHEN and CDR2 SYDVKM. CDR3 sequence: CASILGQHNSPLHF. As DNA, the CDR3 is TGTGCCAGCATTCTCGGCCAACATAATTCACCCCTCCACTTT.

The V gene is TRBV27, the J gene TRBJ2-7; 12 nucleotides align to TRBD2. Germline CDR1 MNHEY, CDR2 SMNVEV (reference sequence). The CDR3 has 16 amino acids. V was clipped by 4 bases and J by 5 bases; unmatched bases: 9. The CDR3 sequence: CASSSDPGLAGHEQYF. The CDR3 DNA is TGTGCCAGCAGTTCCGATCCGGGACTAGCGGGCCACGAGCAGTACTTC.

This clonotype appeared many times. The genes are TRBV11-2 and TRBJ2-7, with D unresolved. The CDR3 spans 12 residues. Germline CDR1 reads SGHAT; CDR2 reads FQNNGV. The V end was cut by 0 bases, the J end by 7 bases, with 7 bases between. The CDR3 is CASSLDRGEQYF. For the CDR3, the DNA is TGTGCCAGCAGCTTAGATCGAGGAGAGCAGTACTTC.

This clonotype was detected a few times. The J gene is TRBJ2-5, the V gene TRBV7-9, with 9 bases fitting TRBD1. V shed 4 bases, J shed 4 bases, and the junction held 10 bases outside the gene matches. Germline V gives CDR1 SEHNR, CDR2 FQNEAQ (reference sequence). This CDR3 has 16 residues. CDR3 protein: CASSSLPGTGRETQYF. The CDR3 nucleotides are TGTGCCAGCAGCTCACTCCCCGGGACAGGGAGAGAGACCCAGTACTTC.

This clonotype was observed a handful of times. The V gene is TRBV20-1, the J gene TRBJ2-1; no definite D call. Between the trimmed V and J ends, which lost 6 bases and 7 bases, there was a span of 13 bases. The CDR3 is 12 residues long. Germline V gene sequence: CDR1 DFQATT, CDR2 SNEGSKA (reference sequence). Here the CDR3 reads CSALDPWNEQFF. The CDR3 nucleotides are TGCAGTGCGCTGGACCCCTGGAATGAGCAGTTCTTC.

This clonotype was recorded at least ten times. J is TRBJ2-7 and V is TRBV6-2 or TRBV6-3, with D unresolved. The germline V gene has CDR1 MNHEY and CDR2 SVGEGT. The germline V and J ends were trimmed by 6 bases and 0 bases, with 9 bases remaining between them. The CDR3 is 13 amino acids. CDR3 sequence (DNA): TGTGCCAGCAGCTCCGGGCCCTCCTACGAGCAGTACTTC. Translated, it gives CASSSGPSYEQYF.

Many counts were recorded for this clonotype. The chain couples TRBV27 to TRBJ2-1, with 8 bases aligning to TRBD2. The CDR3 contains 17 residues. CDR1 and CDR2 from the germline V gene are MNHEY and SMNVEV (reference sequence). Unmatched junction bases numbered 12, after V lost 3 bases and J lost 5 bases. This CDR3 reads CASSFLVRGGQDNEQFF. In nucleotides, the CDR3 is TGTGCCAGCAGTTTCTTGGTTCGGGGGGGCCAAGACAATGAGCAGTTCTTC.

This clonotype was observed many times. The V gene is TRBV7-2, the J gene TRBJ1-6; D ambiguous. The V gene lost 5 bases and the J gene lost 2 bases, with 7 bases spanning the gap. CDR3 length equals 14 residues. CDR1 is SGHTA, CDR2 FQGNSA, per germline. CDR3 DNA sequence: TGTGCCAGCAGCCCCTCCCCCTATAATTCACCCCTCCACTTT. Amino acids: CASSPSPYNSPLHF.

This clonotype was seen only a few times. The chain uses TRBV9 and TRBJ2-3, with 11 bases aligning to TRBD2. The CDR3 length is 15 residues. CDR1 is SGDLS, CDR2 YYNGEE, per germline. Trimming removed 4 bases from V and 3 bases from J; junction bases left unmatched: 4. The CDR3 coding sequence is TGTGCCAGCAGCCTAGCGGGGGGCCTAACAGATACGCAGTATTTT. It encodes CASSLAGGLTDTQYF. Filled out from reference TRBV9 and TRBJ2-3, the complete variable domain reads DSGVTQTPKHLITATGQRVTLRCSPRSGDLSVYWYQQSLDQGLQFLIQYYNGEERAKGNILERFSAQQFPDLHSELNLSSLELGDSALYFCASSLAGGLTDTQYFGPGTRLTVL.